This TCR beta chain was recorded in a study of blood T cells in healthy people across ages. Using a J-beta primer mix together with a sample-barcoded 5' primer, a second PCR was run for roughly 6 to 11 cycles. TCRdb reprocessed the 5' RACE reads with MiXCR, giving one entry per CDR3 protein. The sample yields roughly 1,700,000 distinct CDR3 sequences, roughly 28% seen once. This clonotype was found many times. The ends were cut back, 5 bases at V and 7 bases at J, with 12 bases in the middle. There are 13 residues in the CDR3. Germline V lookup: CDR1 SGHNT, CDR2 YENEEA. The sequence came from a woman in her thirties in good health. The specimen sequenced was blood. The chain couples TRBV11-3 to TRBJ2-1, with D uncertain. Here the CDR3 reads CASSARVGNEQFF. CDR3 nucleotides: TGTGCCAGCAGCGCTCGGGTAGGGAATGAGCAGTTCTTC. Variable domain in full (rest from reference TRBV11-3 and TRBJ2-1): EAGVVQSPRYKIIEKKQPVAFWCNPISGHNTLYWYLQNLGQGPELLIRYENEEAVDDSQLPKDRFSAERLKGVDSTLKIQPAELGDSAVYLCASSARVGNEQFFGPGTRLTVL.